The 22 T cell receptor beta chains below were found in one sample sequenced in a study of T-cell reconstitution after alpha-beta-depleted transplantation in children. Library preparation (for TCRbeta) was performed with unique molecular identifiers. TCRdb redid the calling of the PCR reads with MiXCR, one entry per CDR3 protein. The data show 450,000 to 700,000 distinct CDR3 sequences, with approximately 30% seen just once and about 35% held by the top ten. The material sequenced was PBMCs, taken before TCRalphabeta/CD19-depleted stem cell transplant. These receptors came from a boy under two years old with Wiskott-Aldrich syndrome, due to receive a stem cell transplant.

V gene TRBV21-1 combines with J gene TRBJ2-1; the table's D call, TRBD1, has no DNA check behind it. TRBV21-1 is annotated as a pseudogene. There are 15 residues in the CDR3. The CDR3 spells CASSKRGRGAVEQFF. The CDR3 nucleotides read TGTGCCAGCAGCAAACGGGGGAGGGGGGCGGTTGAGCAGTTCTTC.

This clonotype was observed a handful of times. V and J are TRBV12-3 or TRBV12-4 and TRBJ2-2; possible D gene TRBD2, 6 bases. V lost 6 bases and J 2 bases, leaving 19 bases between the germline ends. The CDR3 runs 17 residues. Written as DNA, the CDR3 is TGTGCCAGCAGCCACCGGGGCGGGGCTCCTAACACCGGGGAGCTGTTTTTT. This encodes CASSHRGGAPNTGELFF.

CDR3 amino acids: CASSQDASGSSYEQYF. CDR3 DNA: TGTGCCAGCAGCCAAGATGCCAGCGGGAGCTCCTACGAGCAGTACTTC. V and J are TRBV4-2 and TRBJ2-7, with TRBD2 matching 8 bases. CDR1 LGHNA and CDR2 YNFKEQ come from the germline V gene. This CDR3 has 16 amino acids. Trimming cost V 0 bases and J 0 bases; bases outside gene matches: 4.

The rearrangement links TRBV11-2 to TRBJ2-1; no clear D. Germline loops: CDR1 SGHAT, CDR2 FQNNGV. V shed 7 bases and J shed 6 bases, with 19 bases lying between them. The CDR3 has 15 residues. The CDR3 region is CASTLRLIRGNEQFF. For the CDR3, the DNA is TGTGCCAGCACCCTCAGGCTAATTAGAGGCAATGAGCAGTTCTTC.

This clonotype was found a few times. The chain carries TRBV29-1 and TRBJ1-2; TRBD1 agrees at 8 bases. The CDR3 extends over 16 amino acids. Germline assignment: CDR1 SQVTM and CDR2 ANQGSEA. The junction had 12 bases not matched to a gene; V was cut back by 2 bases and J by 4 bases. The CDR3 loop is CSVETPLRDRPYGYTF. As DNA, the CDR3 is TGCAGCGTTGAAACGCCCCTTAGGGACAGGCCCTATGGCTACACCTTC.

V is TRBV4-1 and J is TRBJ2-2; TRBD2 matches 13 bases. The CDR3 totals 19 residues. Germline V CDR1 and CDR2: MGHRA, YSYEKL. Trimming took 4 bases from V and 2 from J; bases not matched to a gene: 10. Here the CDR3 reads CASSLGLAGVGVNTGELFF. The CDR3 DNA sequence: TGCGCCAGCAGCCTCGGACTAGCGGGAGTAGGAGTTAACACCGGGGAGCTGTTTTTT.

V gene TRBV3-1 combines with J gene TRBJ1-5, with D possibly being TRBD1 (6 bases). CDR3 length equals 14 residues. The V and J ends lost 1 base and 7 bases respectively, with 11 bases between them. Per germline, CDR1 LGHDT and CDR2 YNNKEL (reference sequence). The CDR3 here is CASSQGRGGQPQHF. The CDR3 DNA reads as TGTGCCAGCAGCCAAGGCAGGGGTGGGCAGCCCCAGCATTTT.

The V call is TRBV13, the J call TRBJ2-1; 14 bases align to TRBD2. Germline CDR1 PRHDT, CDR2 FYEKMQ (reference sequence). With 5 bases clipped from V and 0 bases from J, the junction kept 18 bases outside the gene matches. The CDR3 is made up of 22 amino acids. Here the CDR3 DNA reads TGTGCCAGCAGCAAGGACATATTTTGGACTAGCGGGGGGATTAGCTCCTACAATGAGCAGTTCTTC. This sequence encodes CASSKDIFWTSGGISSYNEQFF.

V usage is TRBV20-1 and J usage is TRBJ1-1; 8 positions agree with TRBD1. This CDR3 contains 15 residues. Germline-derived CDR1 and CDR2 are DFQATT and SNEGSKA (reference sequence). The V and J ends lost 5 bases and 4 bases, in that order; junction bases with no gene match: 12. The CDR3 sequence: CSAVSYRGRGTEAFF. CDR3 bases: TGCAGTGCTGTCTCCTACAGGGGGAGAGGCACTGAAGCTTTCTTT.

In this sample, this clonotype turned up a few times. CDR3 sequence: CSARVSRGANTGELFF. The CDR3 DNA sequence: TGCAGTGCTAGAGTTTCTCGAGGGGCGAACACCGGGGAGCTGTTTTTT. The rearrangement links TRBV20-1 to TRBJ2-2; either TRBD1 or TRBD2 may fit D (5 bases each). Germline CDR1 DFQATT, CDR2 SNEGSKA (reference sequence). Deletions cut 1 base from V and 0 bases from J, with 12 bases between. The length of the CDR3 is 16 residues.

V gene TRBV18 combines with J gene TRBJ2-1; 8 positions match TRBD2. V shed 0 bases and J 5 bases; nucleotides not matched to a gene: 6. The germline V gene has CDR1 KGHSH and CDR2 LQKENI. The CDR3 spans 16 residues. The CDR3 sequence: CASSPPAGRAHNEQFF. CDR3 nucleotides: TGTGCCAGCTCACCACCGGCCGGGAGGGCCCACAATGAGCAGTTCTTC.

This chain uses TRBV20-1 with TRBJ1-4; 7 nucleotides line up with TRBD1. There are 15 residues in the CDR3. The V segment lost 0 bases and the J segment 6 bases; nucleotides outside the gene matches: 7. From germline, CDR1 is DFQATT and CDR2 SNEGSKA (reference sequence). The CDR3 loop reads CSARDLGRGDEKLFF. The CDR3 nucleotides read TGCAGTGCTAGAGATCTCGGCAGGGGGGATGAAAAACTGTTTTTT.

V is TRBV20-1 and J is TRBJ1-4, with TRBD1 identical over 9 bases. The CDR3 loop spans 15 amino acids. The germline CDR1 and CDR2 sequences are DFQATT and SNEGSKA (reference sequence). V shed 3 bases, J shed 4 bases, and the junction held 6 bases outside the gene matches. CDR3 in amino acids: CSARDRGRSNEKLFF. The CDR3 bases are TGCAGTGCTAGGGACAGGGGCCGTAGTAATGAAAAACTGTTTTTT.

This clonotype was seen more than once but under ten times. The V call is TRBV24-1, the J call TRBJ2-5; the D is unclear. Trimming left V 5 bases short and J 7 bases short, with 10 bases between. The CDR3 has 12 amino acids. CDR1 KGHDR and CDR2 SFDVKD come from the germline V gene. The CDR3 nucleotides read TGTGCCACCAGTGTCGGTCCTGGGACCCAGTACTTC. Residues: CATSVGPGTQYF.

V and J are TRBV4-1 and TRBJ2-1, with TRBD2 matching over 12 bases. The V segment lost 5 bases and the J segment 0 bases; nucleotides outside the gene matches: 5. The CDR3 spans 17 residues. Germline loops: CDR1 MGHRA, CDR2 YSYEKL. The CDR3 spells CASSTGLAGPSYNEQFF. CDR3 in DNA: TGCGCCAGCAGCACGGGACTAGCGGGCCCCTCCTACAATGAGCAGTTCTTC.

The chain joins TRBV24-1 to TRBJ1-1; D remains ambiguous. The CDR3 runs to 13 residues. The germline gives CDR1 KGHDR, CDR2 SFDVKD. V was shortened by 3 bases and J by 4 bases, with 8 bases between the two germline ends. CDR3 sequence: CATSDPPGTEAFF. The CDR3, as DNA: TGTGCCACCAGTGATCCGCCAGGCACTGAAGCTTTCTTT.

This chain connects TRBV5-1 to TRBJ1-2; 9 bases are a match to TRBD1. The length of the CDR3 is 15 residues. CDR1 is SGHRS, CDR2 YFSETQ, per germline. The ends lost 4 bases at V and 1 base at J; junction bases unmatched: 5. The CDR3: CASSIGQGRNYGYTF. CDR3 nucleotides: TGCGCCAGCAGCATTGGACAGGGGCGTAACTATGGCTACACCTTC.

The chain has TRBV5-1 and TRBJ2-5; TRBD2 might be the D (5 bases). Between the trimmed V and J ends, which lost 0 bases and 5 bases, there was a span of 8 bases. CDR1 is SGHRS, CDR2 YFSETQ, per germline. The CDR3 loop spans 13 amino acids. The CDR3 spells CASSLGAVETQYF. The CDR3 nucleotides are TGCGCCAGCAGCTTGGGAGCGGTCGAGACCCAGTACTTC.

J is TRBJ2-5 and V is TRBV5-1, with D unclear. The V and J ends lost 1 base and 0 bases respectively, with 10 bases between them. Looked up from germline, CDR1 is SGHRS and CDR2 is YFSETQ. The CDR3 totals 15 residues. The CDR3 protein is CASSLIGRDQETQYF. In nucleotides, the CDR3 is TGCGCCAGCAGCTTGATTGGTCGGGACCAAGAGACCCAGTACTTC.

This clonotype was observed a few times. Here the CDR3 reads CSARDLGRGQETQYF. Here the CDR3 DNA reads TGCAGTGCTAGAGATCTCGGGAGGGGACAAGAGACCCAGTACTTC. The V and J genes are TRBV20-1 and TRBJ2-5, with 8 bases lining up with TRBD2. The junction had 5 bases not matched to a gene; V was cut back by 0 bases and J by 2 bases. Per germline, CDR1 DFQATT and CDR2 SNEGSKA (reference sequence). The CDR3 loop spans 15 amino acids.

This clonotype showed up just a few times. CDR3 in amino acids: CASSVQTSYNEQFF. CDR3 in DNA: TGTGCCAGCAGCGTCCAGACTAGTTACAATGAGCAGTTCTTC. The chain has TRBV9 and TRBJ2-1, with a weak D call TRBD2 (6 bases). V lost 2 bases and J 4 bases, leaving 10 bases between the germline ends. From germline, CDR1 is SGDLS and CDR2 YYNGEE. The CDR3 consists of 14 residues.

The genes are TRBV6-1 and TRBJ2-1, with unresolved D. This CDR3 contains 14 residues. CDR1 is MNHNS, CDR2 SASEGT, per germline. Trimming cost V 6 bases and J 3 bases, with 12 bases left between them. This CDR3 reads CASSKTVGYNEQFF. The CDR3 nucleotides read TGTGCCAGCAGCAAAACGGTGGGCTACAATGAGCAGTTCTTC.